This T cell receptor (beta chain) was recovered during a study of T cell clonality in common variable immunodeficiency. Study-wide findings and caveats: Fewer deletions and N-nucleotide insertions were reportedly seen in common variable immunodeficiency TCR beta sequences. Shared TCRbeta clones were fewer between CVID subjects than controls. TCRbeta clonality was increased in CVID versus healthy controls. Authors noted CVID clonality's cause needs subpopulation repertoire sequencing.

V gave up 8 bases and J gave up 0 bases, with 11 bases separating them. The CDR3 totals 15 residues. Germline V CDR1 and CDR2: LNHDA, SQIVND (reference sequence). Produced via immunoSEQ multiplex PCR; TCRdb's table is partial and in-frame only. The table lists 30,000 to 40,000 clones, with no singletons. As for this clone: Its matching antigen is unknown. The CDR3 extends 3 residues past the end of the read, so its final part is completed from the germline J gene.

The sequencing input was peripheral blood mononuclear cells. V is TRBV19 and J is TRBJ2-6; unclear D gene. The TCR sequence derives from a human donor with common variable immunodeficiency. CDR3 amino acids: CASARPASGANVLTF. CDR3 DNA, as far as it was read: TGTGCCAGTGCGCGGCCGGCCTCTGGGGCCAACGTC.